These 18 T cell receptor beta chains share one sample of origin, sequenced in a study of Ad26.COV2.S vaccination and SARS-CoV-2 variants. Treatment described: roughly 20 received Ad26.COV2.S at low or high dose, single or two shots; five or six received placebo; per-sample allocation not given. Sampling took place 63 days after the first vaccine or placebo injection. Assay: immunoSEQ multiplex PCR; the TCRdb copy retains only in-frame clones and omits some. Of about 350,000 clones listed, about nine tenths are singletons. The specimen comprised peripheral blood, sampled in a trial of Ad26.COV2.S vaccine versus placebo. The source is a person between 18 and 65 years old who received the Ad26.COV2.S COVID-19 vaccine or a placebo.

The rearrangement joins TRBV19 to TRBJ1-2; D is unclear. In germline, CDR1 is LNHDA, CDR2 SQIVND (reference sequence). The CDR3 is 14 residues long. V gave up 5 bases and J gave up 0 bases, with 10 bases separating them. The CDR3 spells CASSAAGSNYGYTF. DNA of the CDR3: TGTGCCAGTAGTGCGGCAGGATCTAACTATGGCTACACCTTC.

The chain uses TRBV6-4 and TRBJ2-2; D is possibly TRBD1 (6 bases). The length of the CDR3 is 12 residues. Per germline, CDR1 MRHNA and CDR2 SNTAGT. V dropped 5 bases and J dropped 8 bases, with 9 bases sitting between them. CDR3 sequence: CASSTGPGELFF. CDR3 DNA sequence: TGTGCCAGCAGTACAGGGCCGGGGGAGCTGTTTTTT.

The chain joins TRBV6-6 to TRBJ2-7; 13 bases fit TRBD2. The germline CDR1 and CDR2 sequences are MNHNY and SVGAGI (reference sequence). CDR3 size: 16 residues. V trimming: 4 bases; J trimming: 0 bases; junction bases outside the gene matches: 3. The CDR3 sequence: CASSFGTSGDSYEQYF. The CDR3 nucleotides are TGTGCCAGCAGTTTCGGGACTAGCGGGGACTCCTACGAGCAGTACTTC.

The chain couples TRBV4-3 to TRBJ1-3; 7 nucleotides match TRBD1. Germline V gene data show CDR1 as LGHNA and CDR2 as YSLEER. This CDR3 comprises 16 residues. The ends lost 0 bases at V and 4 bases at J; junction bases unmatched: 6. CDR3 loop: CASSQDPQGPGNTIYF. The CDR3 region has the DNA TGCGCCAGCAGCCAAGATCCACAGGGGCCAGGAAACACCATATATTTT.

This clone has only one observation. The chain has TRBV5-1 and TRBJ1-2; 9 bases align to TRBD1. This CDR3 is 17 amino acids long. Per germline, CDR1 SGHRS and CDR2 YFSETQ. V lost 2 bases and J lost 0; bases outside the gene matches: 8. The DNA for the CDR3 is TGCGCCAGCAGCTTACCCGGGACAGGGCTTCCTAACTATGGCTACACCTTC. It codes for CASSLPGTGLPNYGYTF. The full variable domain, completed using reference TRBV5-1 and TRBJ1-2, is KAGVTQTPRYLIKTRGQQVTLSCSPISGHRSVSWYQQTPGQGLQFLFEYFSETQRNKGNFPGRFSGRQFSNSRSEMNVSTLELGDSALYLCASSLPGTGLPNYGYTFGSGTRLTVV.

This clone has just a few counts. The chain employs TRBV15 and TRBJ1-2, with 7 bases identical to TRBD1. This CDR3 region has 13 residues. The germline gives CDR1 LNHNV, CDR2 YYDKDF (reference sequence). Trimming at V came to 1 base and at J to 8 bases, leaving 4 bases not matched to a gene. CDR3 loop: CATSRGGGWGYTF. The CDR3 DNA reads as TGTGCCACCAGCAGAGGAGGGGGCTGGGGCTACACCTTC.

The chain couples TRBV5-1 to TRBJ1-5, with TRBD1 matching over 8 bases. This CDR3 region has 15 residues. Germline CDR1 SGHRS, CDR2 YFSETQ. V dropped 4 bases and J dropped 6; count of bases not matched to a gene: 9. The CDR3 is CASSQTFGQGQPQHF. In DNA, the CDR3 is TGCGCCAGCAGCCAGACCTTCGGACAGGGTCAGCCCCAGCATTTT.

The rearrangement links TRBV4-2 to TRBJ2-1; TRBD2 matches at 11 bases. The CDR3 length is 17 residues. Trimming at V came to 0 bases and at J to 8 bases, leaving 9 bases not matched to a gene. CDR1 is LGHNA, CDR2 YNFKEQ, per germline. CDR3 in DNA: TGTGCCAGCAGCCAAGATCTGGCTAGCGGGGGGTTGGATGAGCAGTTCTTC. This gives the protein CASSQDLASGGLDEQFF.

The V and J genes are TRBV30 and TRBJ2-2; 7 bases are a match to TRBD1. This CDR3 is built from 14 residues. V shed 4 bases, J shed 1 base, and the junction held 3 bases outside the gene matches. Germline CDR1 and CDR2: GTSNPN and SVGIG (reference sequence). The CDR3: CAWTGQVNTGELFF. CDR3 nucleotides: TGTGCCTGGACCGGACAGGTGAACACCGGGGAGCTGTTTTTT.

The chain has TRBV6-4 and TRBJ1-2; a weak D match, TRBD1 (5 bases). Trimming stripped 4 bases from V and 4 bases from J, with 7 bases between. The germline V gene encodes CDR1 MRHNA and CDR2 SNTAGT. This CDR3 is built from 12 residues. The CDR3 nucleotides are TGTGCCAGCAGTGGAGGGACCTATGGCTACACCTTC. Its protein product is CASSGGTYGYTF.

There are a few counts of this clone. The CDR3 nucleotides read TGTGCCAGCAGGAACCCGGGGTACTATGGCTACACCTTC. Translation: CASRNPGYYGYTF. The V gene is TRBV7-9, the J gene TRBJ1-2; no clear D gene. CDR1 and CDR2 from the germline V gene are SEHNR and FQNEAQ (reference sequence). The V and J ends lost 6 bases and 3 bases respectively, with 11 bases between them. The CDR3 is 13 residues long.

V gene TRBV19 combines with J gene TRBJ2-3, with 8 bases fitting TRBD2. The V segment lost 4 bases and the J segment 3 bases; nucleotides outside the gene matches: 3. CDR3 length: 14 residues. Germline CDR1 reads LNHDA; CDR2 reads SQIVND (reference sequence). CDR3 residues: CASSTGLGTDTQYF. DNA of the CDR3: TGTGCCAGTAGTACGGGACTAGGGACAGATACGCAGTATTTT.

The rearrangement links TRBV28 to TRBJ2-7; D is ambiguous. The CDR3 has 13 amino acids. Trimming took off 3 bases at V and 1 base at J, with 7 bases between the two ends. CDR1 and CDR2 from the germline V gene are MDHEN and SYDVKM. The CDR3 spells CASSFVRSYEQYF. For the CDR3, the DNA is TGTGCCAGCAGTTTCGTACGGTCCTACGAGCAGTACTTC. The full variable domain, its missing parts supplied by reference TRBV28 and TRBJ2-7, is DVKVTQSSRYLVKRTGEKVFLECVQDMDHENMFWYRQDPGLGLRLIYFSYDVKMKEKGDIPEGYSVSREKKERFSLILESASTNQTSMYLCASSFVRSYEQYFGPGTRLTVT.

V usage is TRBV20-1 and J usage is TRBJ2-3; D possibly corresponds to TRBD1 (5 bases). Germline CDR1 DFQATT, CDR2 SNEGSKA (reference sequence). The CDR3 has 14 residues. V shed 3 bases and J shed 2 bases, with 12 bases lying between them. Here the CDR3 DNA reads TGCAGTGCTAGTCCAGGGCGAGACACAGATACGCAGTATTTT. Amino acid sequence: CSASPGRDTDTQYF.

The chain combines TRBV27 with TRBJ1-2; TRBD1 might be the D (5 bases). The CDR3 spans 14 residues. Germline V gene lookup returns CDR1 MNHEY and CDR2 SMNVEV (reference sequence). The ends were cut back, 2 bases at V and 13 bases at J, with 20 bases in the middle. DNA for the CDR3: TGTGCCAGCAGTTTAACTCAATGGGAGGGGTCCCTCACCTTC. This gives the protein CASSLTQWEGSLTF.

CDR3 DNA: TGTGCCGCCCTCCTGGTACCGGGACAGGGGGAAACGGAGACTGAAGCTTTCTTT. Protein product: CAALLVPGQGETETEAFF. The chain uses TRBV19 and TRBJ1-1; 11 bases are a match to TRBD1. The germline V gene encodes CDR1 LNHDA and CDR2 SQIVND (reference sequence). Losses at the gene ends were 11 bases for V and 5 bases for J; bases not matched to a gene: 22. The CDR3 has 18 amino acids. The full variable domain, its missing parts supplied by reference TRBV19 and TRBJ1-1, is DGGITQSPKYLFRKEGQNVTLSCEQNLNHDAMYWYRQDPGQGLRLIYYSQIVNDFQKGDIAEGYSVSREKKESFPLTVTSAQKNPTAFYLCAALLVPGQGETETEAFFGQGTRLTVV.

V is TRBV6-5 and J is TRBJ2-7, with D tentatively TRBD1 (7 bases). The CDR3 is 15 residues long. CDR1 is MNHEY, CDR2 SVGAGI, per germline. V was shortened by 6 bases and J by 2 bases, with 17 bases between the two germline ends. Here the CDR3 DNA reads TGTGCCAGCAGGGCCCCAGGGGGAGGCCCCTACGAGCAGTACTTC. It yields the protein CASRAPGGGPYEQYF.

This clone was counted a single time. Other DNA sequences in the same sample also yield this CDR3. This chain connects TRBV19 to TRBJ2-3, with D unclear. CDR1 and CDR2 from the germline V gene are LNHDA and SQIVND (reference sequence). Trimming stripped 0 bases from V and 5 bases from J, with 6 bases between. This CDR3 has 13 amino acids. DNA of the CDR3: TGTGCCAGTAGTATAGAACGAGGAGATACGCAGTATTTT. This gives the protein CASSIERGDTQYF.